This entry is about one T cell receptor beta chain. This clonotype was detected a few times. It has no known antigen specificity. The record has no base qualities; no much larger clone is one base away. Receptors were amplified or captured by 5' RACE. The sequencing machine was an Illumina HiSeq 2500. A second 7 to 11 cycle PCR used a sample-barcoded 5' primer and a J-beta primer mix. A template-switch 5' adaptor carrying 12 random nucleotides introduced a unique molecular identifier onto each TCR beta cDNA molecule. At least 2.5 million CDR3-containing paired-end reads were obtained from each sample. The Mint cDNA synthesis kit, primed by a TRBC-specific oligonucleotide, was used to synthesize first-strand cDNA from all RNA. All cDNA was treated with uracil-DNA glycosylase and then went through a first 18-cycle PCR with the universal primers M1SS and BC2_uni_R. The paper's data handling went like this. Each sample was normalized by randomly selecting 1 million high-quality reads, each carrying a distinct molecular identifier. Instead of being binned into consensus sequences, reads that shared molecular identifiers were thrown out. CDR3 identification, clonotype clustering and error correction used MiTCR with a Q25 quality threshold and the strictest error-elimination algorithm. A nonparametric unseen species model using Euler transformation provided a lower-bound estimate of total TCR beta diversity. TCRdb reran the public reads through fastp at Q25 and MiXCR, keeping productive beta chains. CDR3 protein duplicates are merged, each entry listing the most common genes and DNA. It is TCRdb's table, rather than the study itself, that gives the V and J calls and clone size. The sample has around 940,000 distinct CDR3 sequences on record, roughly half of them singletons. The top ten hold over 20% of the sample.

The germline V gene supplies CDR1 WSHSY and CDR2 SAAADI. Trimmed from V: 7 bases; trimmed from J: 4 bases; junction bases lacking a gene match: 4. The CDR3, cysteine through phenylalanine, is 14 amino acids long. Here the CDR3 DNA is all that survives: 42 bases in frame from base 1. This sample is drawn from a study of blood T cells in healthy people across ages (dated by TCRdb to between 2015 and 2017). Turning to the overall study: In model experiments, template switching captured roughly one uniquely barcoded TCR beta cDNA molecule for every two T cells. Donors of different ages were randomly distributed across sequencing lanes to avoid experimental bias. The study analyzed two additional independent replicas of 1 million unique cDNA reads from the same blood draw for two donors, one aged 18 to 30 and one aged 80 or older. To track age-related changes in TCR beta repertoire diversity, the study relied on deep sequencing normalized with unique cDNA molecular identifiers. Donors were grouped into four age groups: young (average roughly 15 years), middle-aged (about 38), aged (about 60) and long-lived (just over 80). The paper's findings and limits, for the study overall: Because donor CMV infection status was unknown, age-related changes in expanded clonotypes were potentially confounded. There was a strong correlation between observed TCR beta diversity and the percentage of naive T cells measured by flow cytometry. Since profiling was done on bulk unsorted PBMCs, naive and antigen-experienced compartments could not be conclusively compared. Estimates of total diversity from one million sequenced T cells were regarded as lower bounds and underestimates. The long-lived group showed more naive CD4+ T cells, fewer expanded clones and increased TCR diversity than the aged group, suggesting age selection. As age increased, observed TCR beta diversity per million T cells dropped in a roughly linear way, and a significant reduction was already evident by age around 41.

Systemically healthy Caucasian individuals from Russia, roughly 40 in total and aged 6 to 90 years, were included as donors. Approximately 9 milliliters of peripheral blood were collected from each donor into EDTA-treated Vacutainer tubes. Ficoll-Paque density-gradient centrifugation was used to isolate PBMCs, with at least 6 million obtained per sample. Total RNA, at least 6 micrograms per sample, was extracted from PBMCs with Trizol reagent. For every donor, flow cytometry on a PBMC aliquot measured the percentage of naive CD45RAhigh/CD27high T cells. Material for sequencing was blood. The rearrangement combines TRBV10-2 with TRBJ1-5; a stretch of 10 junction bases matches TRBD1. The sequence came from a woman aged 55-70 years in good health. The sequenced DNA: TGCGCCAGCAAACCGGGACAGGGGAATCAGCCCCAGCATTTT. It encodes CASKPGQGNQPQHF.